A selection of T cell receptor beta chains follows, all from one sample in a study of T cells in Graves' hyperthyroidism and ophthalmopathy. TCRdb called the multiplex PCR reads again in MiXCR, with one record for every CDR3 protein. The data show fewer than 450,000 distinct CDR3 sequences, 17% seen once. The specimen was blood. All receptors derive from a woman in her twenties or thirties with Graves' hyperthyroidism that later progressed to Graves' ophthalmopathy. Both conserved end residues are part of each CDR3. D genes are given only for firm matches. Size is omitted from some rows. Given values are once, few, many or a class for expanded clones.

v_gene,abundance,j_gene,d_gene,CDR3nt,CDR3aa
TRBV13,NA,TRBJ2-1,TRBD2,TGTGCCAGCAGCTCGCGACTAGCGGGGGACGTCTTCAATGAGCAGTTCTTC,CASSSRLAGDVFNEQFF
TRBV6-1,NA,TRBJ2-3,TRBD1,TGTGCCAGCAGTAAGGGACAGCCTAGCACAGATACGCAGTATTTT,CASSKGQPSTDTQYF
TRBV6-1,many,TRBJ1-1,NA,TGTGCCAGCAGTGCCTCCGGTACCAACACTGAAGCTTTCTTT,CASSASGTNTEAFF
TRBV5-8,few,TRBJ2-5,NA,TGTGCCAGCAGCTTGTTGGGGCTAACGGAGACCCAGTACTTC,CASSLLGLTETQYF
TRBV12-3/TRBV12-4,many,TRBJ2-5,TRBD1,TGTGCCAGCACCCTGGGACAGCAAGAGACCCAGTACTTC,CASTLGQQETQYF
TRBV7-6,NA,TRBJ2-7,TRBD1,TGTGCTAGCAGCTTGGAGGCGGGGACAGGGGGGCTCTACGAGCAGTACTTC,CASSLEAGTGGLYEQYF
TRBV20-1,NA,TRBJ1-5,NA,TGCAGTGCTAAAATCTTCAGAACTAGGGGCAATCAGCCCCAGCATTTT,CSAKIFRTRGNQPQHF
TRBV20-1,many,TRBJ2-3,NA,TGCAGTGCTAGAAATCATCCCGGGACCGCTCGAGAGGGGCAGTATTTT,CSARNHPGTAREGQYF
TRBV20-1,many,TRBJ2-1,TRBD2,TGCAGTGCTCCCGGACTAGCGGGCTACAATGAGCAGTTCTTC,CSAPGLAGYNEQFF
TRBV10-2,many,TRBJ2-5,NA,TGCGCCAGCAGTTGGGACTACCAAGAGACCCAGTACTTC,CASSWDYQETQYF
TRBV7-2,NA,TRBJ1-1,NA,TGTGCCAGCAGCCGAAACCTTTGGGTCACTGAAGCTTTCTTT,CASSRNLWVTEAFF
TRBV10-3,many,TRBJ1-4,NA,TGTGCCATCAGTCCGGGAGCAACTAATGAAAAACTGTTTTTT,CAISPGATNEKLFF
TRBV25-1,many,TRBJ2-3,NA,TGTGCCAGCAGTCATAACACAGATACGCAGTATTTT,CASSHNTDTQYF
TRBV29-1,NA,TRBJ2-5,TRBD2,TGCAGCGCCGTTAAAGGGACTAGCGTTATTAAAGAGACCCAGTACTTC,CSAVKGTSVIKETQYF
TRBV27,many,TRBJ1-4,NA,TGTGCCAGCAGTAAACCAGGGGATCCTAATGAAAAACTGTTTTTT,CASSKPGDPNEKLFF
TRBV5-1,many,TRBJ2-3,TRBD2,TGCGCCAGCAGCTTGGCCCTAGGACTAGGATTAGATACGCAGTATTTT,CASSLALGLGLDTQYF
TRBV9,many,TRBJ1-2,NA,TGTGCCAGCAGAAGGGGGAAATATGGCTACACCTTC,CASRRGKYGYTF
TRBV4-1,few,TRBJ1-3,NA,TGCGCCAGCAGCCAAGATCCTGGAAACACCATATATTTT,CASSQDPGNTIYF
TRBV15,NA,TRBJ2-2,NA,TGTGCCACCAGCACCGTAGCTGGCCCCGGGGAGCTGTTTTTT,CATSTVAGPGELFF
TRBV27,NA,TRBJ2-1,NA,TGTGCCAGCAGTTGGACAACATCCTACAATGAGCAGTTCTTC,CASSWTTSYNEQFF
TRBV3-1,many,TRBJ1-1,NA,TGTGCCAGCAGCACACGACCGGTTGGGACTGAAGCTTTCTTT,CASSTRPVGTEAFF
TRBV5-4,few,TRBJ1-2,NA,TGTGCCAGCAGCTTGGGGACCGTGAGGGATGGCTACACCTTC,CASSLGTVRDGYTF
TRBV3-1,many,TRBJ1-5,TRBD1,TGTGCCAGCAGTCGTGGACAGGCCGATCAGCCCCAGCATTTT,CASSRGQADQPQHF
TRBV2,many,TRBJ2-1,NA,TGTGCCAGCAGCGCGGGCCGGCAGGTGGTGAATGAGCAGTTCTTC,CASSAGRQVVNEQFF
TRBV24-1,few,TRBJ1-2,NA,TGTGCCACCAGTGACTGGACCGCTAACTATGGCTACACCTTC,CATSDWTANYGYTF
TRBV7-2,NA,TRBJ1-1,NA,TGTGCCAGCAGCTTAGGGCTTTCGGGCCAAGAAGCTTTCTTT,CASSLGLSGQEAFF
TRBV11-2,many,TRBJ2-4,NA,TGTGCCAGCAGCTCGATGCAGGGTGAAGAAAACATTCAGTACTTC,CASSSMQGEENIQYF
TRBV10-3,few,TRBJ1-5,TRBD1,TGTGCCATCAGTGAGTCAGGGGGCCTGGCAAGGCAGCCCCAGCATTTT,CAISESGGLARQPQHF
TRBV6-1,many,TRBJ1-2,TRBD1,TGTGCCAGCAGCCAGTTCGGGACAGGGCCTGGCTACACCTTC,CASSQFGTGPGYTF
TRBV10-3,many,TRBJ2-1,NA,TGTGCCATCAGGAAAGATTTTTACAATGAGCAGTTCTTC,CAIRKDFYNEQFF
TRBV20-1,few,TRBJ2-7,NA,TGCAGTGCTAGAGTAGCGGAACCCTACGAGCAGTACTTC,CSARVAEPYEQYF
TRBV27,many,TRBJ1-6,TRBD1,TGTGCCAGCAGTTTACCAACAGGGGATTCACCCCTCCACTTT,CASSLPTGDSPLHF
TRBV7-9,few,TRBJ2-2,TRBD1,TGTGCCAGCAGTTTACCGACAGGGGGGCGCGGCACCGGGGAGCTGTTTTTT,CASSLPTGGRGTGELFF